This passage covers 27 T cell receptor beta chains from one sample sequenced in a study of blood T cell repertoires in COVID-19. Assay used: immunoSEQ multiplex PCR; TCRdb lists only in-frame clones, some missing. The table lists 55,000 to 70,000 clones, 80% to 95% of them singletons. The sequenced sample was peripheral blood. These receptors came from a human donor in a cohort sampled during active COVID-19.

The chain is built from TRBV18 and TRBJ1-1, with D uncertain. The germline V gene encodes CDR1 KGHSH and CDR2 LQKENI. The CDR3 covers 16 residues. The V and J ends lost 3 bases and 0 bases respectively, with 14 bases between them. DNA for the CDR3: TGTGCCAGCTCACCTCCGGGTCGACCGCTGAACACTGAAGCTTTCTTT. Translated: CASSPPGRPLNTEAFF.

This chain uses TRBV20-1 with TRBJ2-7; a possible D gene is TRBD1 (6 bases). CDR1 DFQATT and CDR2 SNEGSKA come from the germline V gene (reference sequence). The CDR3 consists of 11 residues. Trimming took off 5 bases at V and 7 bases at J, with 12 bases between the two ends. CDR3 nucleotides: TGCAGTGCTTCAACAGGGTGGGAGCAGTACTTC. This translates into CSASTGWEQYF.

The CDR3 loop reads CASSDSDRGAYEQYF. As DNA, the CDR3 is TGTGCCAGCAGTGACTCGGACAGGGGGGCCTACGAGCAGTACTTC. The chain has TRBV6-4 and TRBJ2-7; 10 bases match TRBD1. Unmatched junction bases numbered 1, after V lost 0 bases and J lost 2 bases. This CDR3 is built from 15 residues. Germline V gene sequence: CDR1 MRHNA, CDR2 SNTAGT.

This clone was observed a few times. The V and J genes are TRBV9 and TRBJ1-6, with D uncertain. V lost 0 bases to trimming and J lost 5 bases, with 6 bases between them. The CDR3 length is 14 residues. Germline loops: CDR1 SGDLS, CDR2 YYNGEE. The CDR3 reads CASSVGQDNSPLHF. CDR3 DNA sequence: TGTGCCAGCAGCGTAGGGCAGGATAATTCACCCCTCCACTTT.

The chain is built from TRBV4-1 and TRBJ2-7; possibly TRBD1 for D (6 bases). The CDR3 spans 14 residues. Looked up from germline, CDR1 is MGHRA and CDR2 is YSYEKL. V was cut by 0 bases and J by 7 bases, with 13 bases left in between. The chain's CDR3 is CASSQEGALGEQYF. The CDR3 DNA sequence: TGCGCCAGCAGCCAAGAGGGGGCGCTTGGGGAGCAGTACTTC.

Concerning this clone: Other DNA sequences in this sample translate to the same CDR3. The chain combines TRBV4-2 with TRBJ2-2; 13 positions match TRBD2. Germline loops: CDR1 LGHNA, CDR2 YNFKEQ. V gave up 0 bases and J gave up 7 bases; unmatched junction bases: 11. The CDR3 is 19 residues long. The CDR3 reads CASSQELLAGGPMSGELFF. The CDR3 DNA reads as TGTGCCAGCAGCCAAGAACTACTAGCGGGGGGGCCTATGAGCGGGGAGCTGTTTTTT.

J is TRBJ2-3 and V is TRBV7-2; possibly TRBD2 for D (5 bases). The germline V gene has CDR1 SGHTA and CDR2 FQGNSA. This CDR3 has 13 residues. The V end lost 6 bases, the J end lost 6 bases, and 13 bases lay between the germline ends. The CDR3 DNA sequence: TGTGCCAGCAGTGTAGGGAGTTCGGATACGCAGTATTTT. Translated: CASSVGSSDTQYF. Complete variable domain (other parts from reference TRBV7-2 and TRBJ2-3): GAGVSQSPSNKVTEKGKDVELRCDPISGHTALYWYRQSLGQGLEFLIYFQGNSAPDKSGLPSDRFSAERTGGSVSTLTIQRTQQEDSAVYLCASSVGSSDTQYFGPGTRLTVL.

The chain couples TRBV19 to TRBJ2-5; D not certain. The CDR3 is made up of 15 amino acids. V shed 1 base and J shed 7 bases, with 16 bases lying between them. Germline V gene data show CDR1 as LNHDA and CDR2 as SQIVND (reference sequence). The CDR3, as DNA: TGTGCCAGTAGTATAGGAACGGTCCCCACCGGGACCCAGTACTTC. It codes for CASSIGTVPTGTQYF. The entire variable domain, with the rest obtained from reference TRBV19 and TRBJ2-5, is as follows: DGGITQSPKYLFRKEGQNVTLSCEQNLNHDAMYWYRQDPGQGLRLIYYSQIVNDFQKGDIAEGYSVSREKKESFPLTVTSAQKNPTAFYLCASSIGTVPTGTQYFGPGTRLLVL.

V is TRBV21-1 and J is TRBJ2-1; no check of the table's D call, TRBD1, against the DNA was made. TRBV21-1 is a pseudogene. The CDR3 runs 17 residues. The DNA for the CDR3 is TGTGCCAGCAGCAGGAGTCGGACAGGGGAAAGCTACAATGAGCAGTTCTTC. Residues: CASSRSRTGESYNEQFF.

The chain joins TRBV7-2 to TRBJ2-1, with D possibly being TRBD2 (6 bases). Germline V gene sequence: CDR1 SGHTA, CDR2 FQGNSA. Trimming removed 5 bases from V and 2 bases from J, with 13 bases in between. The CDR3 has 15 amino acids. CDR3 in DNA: TGTGCCAGCAGCCCCGGGACTGAGACCTACAATGAGCAGTTCTTC. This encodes CASSPGTETYNEQFF.

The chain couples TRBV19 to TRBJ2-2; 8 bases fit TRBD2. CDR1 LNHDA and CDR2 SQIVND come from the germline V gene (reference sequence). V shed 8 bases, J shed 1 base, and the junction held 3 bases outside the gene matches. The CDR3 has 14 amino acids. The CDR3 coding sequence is TGTGCCAGTGCCGCGGGGGGGAACACCGGGGAGCTGTTTTTT. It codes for CASAAGGNTGELFF.

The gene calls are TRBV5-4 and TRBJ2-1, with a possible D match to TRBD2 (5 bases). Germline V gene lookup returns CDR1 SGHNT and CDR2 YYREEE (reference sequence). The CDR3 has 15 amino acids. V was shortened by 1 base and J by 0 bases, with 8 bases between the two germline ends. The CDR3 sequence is CASSLPAASYNEQFF. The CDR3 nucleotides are TGTGCCAGCAGCTTGCCAGCGGCCTCCTACAATGAGCAGTTCTTC.

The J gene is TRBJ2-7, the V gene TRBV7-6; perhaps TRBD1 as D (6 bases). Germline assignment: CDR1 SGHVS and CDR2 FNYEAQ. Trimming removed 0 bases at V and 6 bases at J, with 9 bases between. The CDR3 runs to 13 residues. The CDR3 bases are TGTGCCAGCAGCTTAGCGGCAGGGGTCGAGCAGTACTTC. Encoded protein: CASSLAAGVEQYF.

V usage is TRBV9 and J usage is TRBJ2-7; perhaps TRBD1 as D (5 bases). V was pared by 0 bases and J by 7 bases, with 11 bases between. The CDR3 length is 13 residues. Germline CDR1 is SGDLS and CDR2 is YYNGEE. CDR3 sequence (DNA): TGTGCCAGCAGCGTAGAGACAGCTTCGGAGCAGTACTTC. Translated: CASSVETASEQYF.

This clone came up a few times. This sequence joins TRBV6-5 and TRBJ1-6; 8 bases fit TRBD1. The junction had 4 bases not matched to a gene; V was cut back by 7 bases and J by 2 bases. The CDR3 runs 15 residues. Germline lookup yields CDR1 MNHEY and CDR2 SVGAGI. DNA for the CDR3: TGTGCCAGCATTGGACAGGGACCCTATAATTCACCCCTCCACTTT. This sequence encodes CASIGQGPYNSPLHF.

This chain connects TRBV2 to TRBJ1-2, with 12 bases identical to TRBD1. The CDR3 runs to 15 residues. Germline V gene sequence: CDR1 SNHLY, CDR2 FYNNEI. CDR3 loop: CVSSPAGTGGVGYTF. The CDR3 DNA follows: TGTGTCTCATCCCCGGCCGGGACAGGGGGCGTCGGCTACACCTTC.

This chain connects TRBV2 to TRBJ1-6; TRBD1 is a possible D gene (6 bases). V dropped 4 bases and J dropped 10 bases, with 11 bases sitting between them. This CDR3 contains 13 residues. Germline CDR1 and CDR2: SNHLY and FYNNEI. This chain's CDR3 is CASSGTDTSPLHF. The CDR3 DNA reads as TGTGCCAGCAGTGGGACAGATACCTCACCCCTCCACTTT.

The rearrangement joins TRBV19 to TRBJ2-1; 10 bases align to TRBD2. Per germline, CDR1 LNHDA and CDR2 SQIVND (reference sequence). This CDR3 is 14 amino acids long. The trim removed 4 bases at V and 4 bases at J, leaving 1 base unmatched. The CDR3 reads CASSTSGRYNEQFF. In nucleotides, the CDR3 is TGTGCCAGTAGTACTAGCGGGAGATACAATGAGCAGTTCTTC.

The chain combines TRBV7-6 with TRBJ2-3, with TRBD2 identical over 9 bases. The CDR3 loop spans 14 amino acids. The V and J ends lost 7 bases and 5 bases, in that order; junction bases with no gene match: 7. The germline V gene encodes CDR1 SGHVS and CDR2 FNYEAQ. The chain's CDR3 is CASTRGGPQDTQYF. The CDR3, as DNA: TGTGCCAGCACGCGGGGGGGTCCCCAAGATACGCAGTATTTT.

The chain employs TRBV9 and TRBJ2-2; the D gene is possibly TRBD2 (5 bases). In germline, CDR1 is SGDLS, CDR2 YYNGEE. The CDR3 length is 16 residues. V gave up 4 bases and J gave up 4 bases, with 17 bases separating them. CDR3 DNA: TGTGCCAGCAGCAATCCGACACGGGAAATCACCGGGGAGCTGTTTTTT. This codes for CASSNPTREITGELFF.

CDR3 in DNA: TGTGCCAGCAGCTTAGAAGCGGGGTTGTACAGCTACGAGCAGTACTTC. Translating gives CASSLEAGLYSYEQYF. The rearrangement links TRBV11-2 to TRBJ2-7; 7 bases line up with TRBD2. Germline CDR1 reads SGHAT; CDR2 reads FQNNGV. J was trimmed by 3 bases and V by 0 bases; bases with no gene match: 8. The CDR3 covers 16 residues.

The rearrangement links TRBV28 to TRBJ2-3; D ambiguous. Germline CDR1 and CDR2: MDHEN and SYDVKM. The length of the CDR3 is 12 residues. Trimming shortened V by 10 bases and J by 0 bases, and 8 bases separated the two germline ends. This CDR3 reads CATLRSTDTQYF. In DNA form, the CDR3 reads TGTGCCACCCTCCGGAGCACAGATACGCAGTATTTT.

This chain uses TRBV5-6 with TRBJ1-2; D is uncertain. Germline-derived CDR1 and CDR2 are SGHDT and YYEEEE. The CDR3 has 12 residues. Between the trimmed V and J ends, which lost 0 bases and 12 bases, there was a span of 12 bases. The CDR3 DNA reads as TGTGCCAGCAGCTTGGTGCAGGAGAGGGACACCTTC. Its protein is CASSLVQERDTF.

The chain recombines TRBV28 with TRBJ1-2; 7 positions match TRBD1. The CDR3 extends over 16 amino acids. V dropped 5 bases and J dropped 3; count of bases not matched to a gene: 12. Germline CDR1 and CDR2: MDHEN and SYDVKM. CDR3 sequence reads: CASSLGGDSPYYGYTF. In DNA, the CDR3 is TGTGCCAGCAGTCTGGGTGGGGACAGCCCGTACTATGGCTACACCTTC.

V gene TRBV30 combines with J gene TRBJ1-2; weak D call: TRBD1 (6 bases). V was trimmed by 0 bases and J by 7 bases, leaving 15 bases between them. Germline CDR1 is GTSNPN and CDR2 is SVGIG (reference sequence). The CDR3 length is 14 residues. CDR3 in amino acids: CAWSVQGGESGYTF. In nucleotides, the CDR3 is TGTGCCTGGAGTGTACAGGGAGGGGAGTCTGGCTACACCTTC.

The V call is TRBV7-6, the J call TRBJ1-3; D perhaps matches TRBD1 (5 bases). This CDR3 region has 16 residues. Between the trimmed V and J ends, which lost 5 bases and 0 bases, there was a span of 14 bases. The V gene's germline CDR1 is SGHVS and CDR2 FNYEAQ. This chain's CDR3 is CASSLWGEGSGNTIYF. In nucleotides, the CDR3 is TGTGCCAGCAGCCTTTGGGGGGAGGGCTCTGGAAACACCATATATTTT.

The CDR3 sequence: CASSYRGEKLFF. The CDR3, as DNA: TGTGCCAGCAGCTACAGGGGTGAAAAACTGTTTTTT. This chain connects TRBV5-5 to TRBJ1-4; TRBD1 matches at 7 bases. The CDR3 loop spans 12 amino acids. The germline V gene has CDR1 SGHKS and CDR2 YYEKEE (reference sequence). The V gene end was trimmed by 3 bases and the J gene end by 7 bases; junction bases not matched to a gene: 0.